The 30 T cell receptor beta chains below come from one sample, sequenced in a study of T cell repertoires in cytomegalovirus infection. TCRdb reprocessed the reads via MiXCR and lists one record per CDR3 protein. The table lists around 450,000 distinct CDR3 sequences, roughly 30% of them singletons, with roughly an eighth in the top ten. Sequencing was performed on PBMCs. The receptors here all came from a human donor in good health (CMV status not recorded). Some clones in this sample may be carry-over from other donors' samples.

This clonotype was detected ten times or more. This chain connects TRBV12-3 or TRBV12-4 to TRBJ1-5; D is ambiguous. Trimming removed 1 base from V and 3 bases from J, with 13 bases in between. CDR3 length: 16 amino acids. CDR3 nucleotides: TGTGCCAGCAGTTTAGGGCTCAATAGAGTCAATCAGCCCCAGCATTTT. Its translation is CASSLGLNRVNQPQHF.

This clonotype was counted a few times. V is TRBV6-1 and J is TRBJ2-7; TRBD2 matches 11 bases. The V gene's germline CDR1 is MNHNS and CDR2 SASEGT. J lost 0 bases, V lost 5 bases, and 6 bases had no gene match. This CDR3 is built from 16 residues. The CDR3 DNA is TGTGCCAGCAGTCCCCCTAGCGGGGGGACCTCCTACGAGCAGTACTTC. This gives the protein CASSPPSGGTSYEQYF.

In this sample, this clonotype turned up once. V and J are TRBV20-1 and TRBJ1-2, with D uncertain. Looked up from germline, CDR1 is DFQATT and CDR2 is SNEGSKA (reference sequence). Trimming removed 2 bases from V and 0 bases from J, with 13 bases in between. CDR3 length equals 15 residues. CDR3 sequence (DNA): TGCAGTGCTAGATTAGTTCTCGGTTCTAACTATGGCTACACCTTC. This sequence encodes CSARLVLGSNYGYTF.

This clonotype was detected a few times. The chain combines TRBV6-2 or TRBV6-3 with TRBJ2-1; D unresolved. Germline V gives CDR1 MNHEY, CDR2 SVGEGT. The CDR3 contains 14 residues. V lost 2 bases to trimming and J lost 9 bases, with 14 bases between them. CDR3 sequence: CASSYTVLKREQFF. CDR3 nucleotides: TGTGCCAGCAGTTACACGGTTTTAAAGCGTGAGCAGTTCTTC.

The J gene is TRBJ1-2, the V gene TRBV7-2; no firm D call. In germline, CDR1 is SGHTA, CDR2 FQGNSA. This CDR3 region has 13 residues. V lost 7 bases, J lost 6 bases, and 15 bases lay in between. The CDR3, as DNA: TGTGCCAGCACCACTAGTCGCGGGGATGGCTACACCTTC. Translated, it gives CASTTSRGDGYTF.

This clonotype appeared many times. The genes are TRBV6-6 and TRBJ2-6; 8 bases fit TRBD1. CDR1 and CDR2 from the germline V gene are MNHNY and SVGAGI (reference sequence). J lost 0 bases, V lost 6 bases, and 10 bases had no gene match. This CDR3 has 18 amino acids. CDR3 coding DNA: TGTGCCAGCAGCCAACAGGGACAGGCGAGCTCTGGGGCCAACGTCCTGACTTTC. Translating gives CASSQQGQASSGANVLTF.

At least ten counts were recorded for this clonotype. V usage is TRBV20-1 and J usage is TRBJ1-1; TRBD1 agrees at 12 bases. Germline lookup yields CDR1 DFQATT and CDR2 SNEGSKA (reference sequence). The CDR3 sequence is 13 residues long. Trimming cost V 3 bases and J 11 bases; bases outside gene matches: 7. The CDR3 DNA follows: TGCAGTGCTAGCGGGACAGGGGGCGTTGGTGCTTTCTTT. It is translated as CSASGTGGVGAFF.

The rearrangement links TRBV20-1 to TRBJ2-7, with D tentatively TRBD1 (6 bases). The V and J ends lost 0 bases and 4 bases respectively, with 37 bases between them. CDR3 size: 22 residues. Germline-derived CDR1 and CDR2 are DFQATT and SNEGSKA (reference sequence). The CDR3 nucleotides read TGCAGTGCTAGAGATGGGGGCGGCCTCACCCACGAAGGACGGCCGGACCCTTACGAGCAGTACTTC. Translated: CSARDGGGLTHEGRPDPYEQYF.

This clonotype occurred a few times. The CDR3 DNA reads TGTGCCAGCAGCCAGCGGAGCGGGACAGCTGCCGAGCAGTACTTC. Encoded protein: CASSQRSGTAAEQYF. The J gene is TRBJ2-7, the V gene TRBV7-2; either TRBD1 or TRBD2 may supply D (7 bases each). V was pared by 5 bases and J by 6 bases, with 20 bases between. This CDR3 is 15 amino acids long. Germline V gene data show CDR1 as SGHTA and CDR2 as FQGNSA.

This chain joins TRBV19 and TRBJ2-3; D is unclear. The V end lost 4 bases, the J end lost 4 bases, and 9 bases lay between the germline ends. Germline V gene data show CDR1 as LNHDA and CDR2 as SQIVND (reference sequence). The CDR3 runs to 13 residues. This CDR3 is CASSRQTPDTQYF. CDR3 nucleotide sequence: TGTGCCAGTAGTAGACAAACGCCAGATACGCAGTATTTT.

The table lists this clonotype with a few counts. The rearrangement links TRBV20-1 to TRBJ2-7; D is possibly TRBD2 (6 bases). CDR1 is DFQATT, CDR2 SNEGSKA, per germline (reference sequence). The CDR3 loop spans 12 amino acids. V dropped 5 bases and J dropped 5 bases, with 13 bases sitting between them. CDR3 DNA sequence: TGCAGTGCTGGAGGGTTCCGTGACGAGCAGTACTTC. This codes for CSAGGFRDEQYF.

CDR3 in amino acids: CASSQSSGGLSEQFF. Written as DNA, the CDR3 is TGCGCCAGCAGCCAATCGAGCGGGGGTCTCAGCGAGCAGTTCTTC. V is TRBV4-3 and J is TRBJ2-1; 8 bases match TRBD2. V shed 2 bases, J shed 10 bases, and the junction held 10 bases outside the gene matches. CDR3 size: 15 residues. Germline V gives CDR1 LGHNA, CDR2 YSLEER.

This clonotype was found a few times. V and J are TRBV4-1 and TRBJ2-3, with D perhaps given as TRBD1 or TRBD2 (6 bases each). V was trimmed by 0 bases and J by 5 bases, leaving 21 bases between them. The CDR3 loop spans 18 amino acids. Germline V gene data show CDR1 as MGHRA and CDR2 as YSYEKL. The CDR3 DNA sequence: TGCGCCAGCAGCCAAGATACGTGGGGGGCTTCCCAGGGAGATACGCAGTATTTT. Translated: CASSQDTWGASQGDTQYF.

The chain combines TRBV20-1 with TRBJ2-5, with 8 bases lining up with TRBD2. CDR1 is DFQATT and CDR2 is SNEGSKA in the germline V gene (reference sequence). This CDR3 region has 18 residues. The trim removed 0 bases at V and 1 base at J, leaving 13 bases unmatched. CDR3 sequence: CSARDQLGLAGLQETQYF. CDR3 bases: TGCAGTGCTAGAGATCAGTTGGGTCTAGCGGGCCTCCAAGAGACCCAGTACTTC.

This chain connects TRBV5-1 to TRBJ2-1; possibly TRBD2 for D (5 bases). Germline V gene data show CDR1 as SGHRS and CDR2 as YFSETQ. V dropped 4 bases and J dropped 8 bases, with 16 bases sitting between them. The CDR3 extends over 14 amino acids. This CDR3 reads CASSRGLGGDEQFF. The CDR3 nucleotides are TGCGCCAGCAGCCGTGGACTGGGTGGGGATGAGCAGTTCTTC. The full variable domain, rest sourced from reference TRBV5-1 and TRBJ2-1, is KAGVTQTPRYLIKTRGQQVTLSCSPISGHRSVSWYQQTPGQGLQFLFEYFSETQRNKGNFPGRFSGRQFSNSRSEMNVSTLELGDSALYLCASSRGLGGDEQFFGPGTRLTVL.

This clonotype was detected a few times. The genes are TRBV7-8 and TRBJ2-7; perhaps TRBD2 as D (6 bases). Germline-derived CDR1 and CDR2 are SGHVS and FQNEAQ. CDR3 size: 14 residues. The ends were cut back, 5 bases at V and 6 bases at J, with 17 bases in the middle. CDR3 loop: CASSPRDFPSEQYF. CDR3 in DNA: TGTGCCAGCAGCCCTCGGGACTTCCCCTCCGAGCAGTACTTC. Based on the CDR3 plus reference TRBV7-8 and TRBJ2-7, the full variable domain is GAGVSQSPRYKVAKRGQDVALRCDPISGHVSLFWYQQALGQGPEFLTYFQNEAQLDKSGLPSDRFFAERPEGSVSTLKIQRTQQEDSAVYLCASSPRDFPSEQYFGPGTRLTVT.

This clonotype was observed at least ten times. The V and J genes are TRBV28 and TRBJ2-5; 9 bases line up with TRBD1. The CDR3 has 15 amino acids. Trimming removed 8 bases from V and 1 base from J; junction bases left unmatched: 8. The germline V gene encodes CDR1 MDHEN and CDR2 SYDVKM. The CDR3 here is CASGVHRGPQETQYF. In DNA form, the CDR3 reads TGTGCCAGCGGGGTGCACAGGGGGCCCCAAGAGACCCAGTACTTC.

This clonotype was observed at least ten times. The chain recombines TRBV7-9 with TRBJ2-5; 9 nucleotides line up with TRBD1. Trimming at V came to 4 bases and at J to 3 bases, leaving 0 bases not matched to a gene. CDR1 is SEHNR, CDR2 FQNEAQ, per germline (reference sequence). There are 13 residues in the CDR3. The CDR3 loop reads CASSWTGEETQYF. CDR3 sequence (DNA): TGTGCCAGCAGCTGGACAGGGGAAGAGACCCAGTACTTC.

This clonotype was counted a few times. The V and J genes are TRBV27 and TRBJ1-6; D gene unclear. The CDR3 loop spans 16 amino acids. V was shortened by 5 bases and J by 5 bases, with 16 bases between the two germline ends. Per the germline V gene, CDR1 is MNHEY and CDR2 is SMNVEV (reference sequence). The CDR3: CASSADPAPNNSPLHF. The CDR3, as DNA: TGTGCCAGCAGTGCCGACCCAGCCCCTAATAATTCACCCCTCCACTTT.

In this sample, this clonotype turned up a few times. This chain links TRBV19 with TRBJ2-1; no reliable D call. The CDR3 sequence is 12 residues long. V lost 7 bases to trimming and J lost 7 bases, with 11 bases between them. Germline assignment: CDR1 LNHDA and CDR2 SQIVND (reference sequence). CDR3 amino acids: CASISVGNEQFF. CDR3 coding DNA: TGTGCCAGTATTTCGGTGGGGAATGAGCAGTTCTTC.

The chain employs TRBV12-3 or TRBV12-4 and TRBJ2-7; no firm D call. This CDR3 is built from 12 residues. V dropped 8 bases and J dropped 4 bases, with 12 bases sitting between them. The CDR3 loop is CASSISRYEQYF. CDR3 in DNA: TGTGCCAGCTCAATCTCGAGGTACGAGCAGTACTTC.

This clonotype was counted between two and nine times. The V gene is TRBV5-6, the J gene TRBJ2-7, with D perhaps TRBD1 (5 bases). CDR1 SGHDT and CDR2 YYEEEE come from the germline V gene. Trimming took 4 bases from V and 2 from J, leaving 16 bases between them. This CDR3 spans 15 amino acids. CDR3 in amino acids: CASSHGPSRAYEQYF. In DNA form, the CDR3 reads TGTGCCAGCAGCCACGGACCGTCCAGGGCCTACGAGCAGTACTTC.

The chain recombines TRBV27 with TRBJ2-3; D might be TRBD1 (5 bases). CDR1 is MNHEY, CDR2 SMNVEV, per germline (reference sequence). V was pared by 6 bases and J by 3 bases, with 16 bases between. CDR3 length: 15 amino acids. The CDR3 loop reads CASSLSRAWTDTQYF. CDR3 in DNA: TGTGCCAGCAGCCTTTCCAGGGCTTGGACAGATACGCAGTATTTT.

This chain joins TRBV7-9 and TRBJ1-5, with D perhaps matching TRBD1 (5 bases). Trimming pared 4 bases from V and 11 bases from J, leaving 12 bases between. The CDR3 length is 12 residues. Germline loops: CDR1 SEHNR, CDR2 FQNEAQ (reference sequence). CDR3 sequence reads: CASSSPRGAQHF. CDR3 sequence (DNA): TGTGCCAGCAGCTCCCCTAGAGGGGCCCAGCATTTT.

The chain employs TRBV5-6 and TRBJ2-1, with 9 bases aligning to TRBD2. Looked up from germline, CDR1 is SGHDT and CDR2 is YYEEEE. This CDR3 is built from 16 residues. With V trimmed by 2 bases and J by 4 bases, 7 bases remained unmatched. The CDR3 bases are TGTGCCAGCAGCTTTAAAGCGGGGGGCCCTTACAATGAGCAGTTCTTC. Translating it yields CASSFKAGGPYNEQFF.

Points on this clonotype: Because the CDR3 is missing its conserved closing phenylalanine or tryptophan, this is likely a read error. The chain carries TRBV6-1 and TRBJ2-7; no clear D gene. Between the trimmed V and J ends, which lost 8 bases and 7 bases, there was a span of 24 bases. The CDR3 has 15 residues. CDR1 MNHNS and CDR2 SASEGT come from the germline V gene. In nucleotides, the CDR3 is TGTGCCAGCGTTGTAGAGGAGCTCCTTGGTAGGGAGCAGTACCTC. This translates into CASVVEELLGREQYL.

This clonotype showed up many times. This sequence joins TRBV7-2 and TRBJ1-2, with a tentative D call TRBD1 (6 bases). V lost 1 base and J lost 8, with 11 bases in between. This CDR3 spans 13 amino acids. Germline V gives CDR1 SGHTA, CDR2 FQGNSA. CDR3 region: CASSLDRDVGYTF. The CDR3 DNA reads TGTGCCAGCAGCTTAGACAGGGATGTAGGCTACACCTTC.

The chain recombines TRBV12-3 or TRBV12-4 with TRBJ1-5; D not resolved. The CDR3 totals 13 residues. The V and J ends lost 5 bases and 5 bases respectively, with 10 bases between them. CDR3 coding DNA: TGTGCCAGCAGTCTGGACGGTCATCAGCCCCAGCATTTT. Its protein is CASSLDGHQPQHF.

This clonotype has more than one count but fewer than ten. This chain links TRBV4-3 with TRBJ2-7, with a possible D match to TRBD2 (6 bases). The V gene lost 3 bases and the J gene lost 4 bases, with 16 bases spanning the gap. The CDR3 spans 15 residues. Looked up from germline, CDR1 is LGHNA and CDR2 is YSLEER. DNA for the CDR3: TGCGCCAGCAGCCAGGCGGAGGGCCAGTCGTACGAGCAGTACTTC. This gives the protein CASSQAEGQSYEQYF.

The genes are TRBV7-6 and TRBJ2-3; no clear D gene. The germline gives CDR1 SGHVS, CDR2 FNYEAQ. Trimming pared 6 bases from V and 2 bases from J, leaving 21 bases between. The CDR3 is 17 amino acids. This CDR3 is CASSSFEAWGVTDTQYF. The CDR3 DNA follows: TGTGCCAGCAGTTCGTTTGAAGCGTGGGGTGTCACAGATACGCAGTATTTT.